Here is one TCR beta chain with its context. CDR1 is SGHNT, CDR2 YYREEE, per germline (reference sequence). The junction had 18 bases not matched to a gene; V was cut back by 4 bases and J by 5 bases. This CDR3 is built from 18 residues. The protocol was immunoSEQ multiplex PCR, while the TCRdb copy is restricted to in-frame clones and leaves out a portion. This table has 380,000 or so clones, 88% appearing once. The sample is drawn from a study of blood T cell repertoires in COVID-19. The V call is TRBV5-4, the J call TRBJ1-1, with 9 positions matching TRBD1. This TCR derives from a woman aged 40 to 49 with acute COVID-19. Sequenced sample: PBMCs or T cells enriched from blood (not recorded which). In nucleotides, the CDR3 is TGTGCCAGCAGCCCTGAACCGGGACAGGGTAAGGCAAGGACTGAAGCTTTCTTT. It yields the protein CASSPEPGQGKARTEAFF.